The clone carrying this T cell receptor beta chain was counted at least ten times. Its antigen is undetermined. The sample is drawn from a study of neurological immune-mediated disorders. Study-level results: The study found the most TCR clonal expansion in HTLV-1-associated myelopathy and the least in multiple sclerosis, below healthy controls. None of the CDR3 amino acid sequences found in expanded clones was shared across subjects. This suggests that the TCR-beta repertoires were private in all groups.

It was from 2 million PBMCs stored at -80 C that the unsorted libraries were obtained. CDR1 SGHAT and CDR2 FQNNGV come from the germline V gene. CDR3 size: 12 residues. Between the trimmed V and J ends, which lost 6 bases and 6 bases, there was a span of 11 bases. With 10-nucleotide random UMIs included, cDNA was synthesized by 5'RACE. TCRdb ran MiXCR on the 5' RACE reads and lists one entry per CDR3 protein. In the table there are about 88,000 distinct CDR3 sequences, about 3.8% of which are singletons. This rearrangement joins TRBV11-2 to TRBJ2-5; D is undetermined. This TCR was recovered from a woman between 18 and 29 years old with multiple sclerosis. The specimen was PBMCs. CDR3 coding DNA: TGTGCCAGCAGTCACCCAGGACAGACCCAGTACTTC. It is translated as CASSHPGQTQYF.